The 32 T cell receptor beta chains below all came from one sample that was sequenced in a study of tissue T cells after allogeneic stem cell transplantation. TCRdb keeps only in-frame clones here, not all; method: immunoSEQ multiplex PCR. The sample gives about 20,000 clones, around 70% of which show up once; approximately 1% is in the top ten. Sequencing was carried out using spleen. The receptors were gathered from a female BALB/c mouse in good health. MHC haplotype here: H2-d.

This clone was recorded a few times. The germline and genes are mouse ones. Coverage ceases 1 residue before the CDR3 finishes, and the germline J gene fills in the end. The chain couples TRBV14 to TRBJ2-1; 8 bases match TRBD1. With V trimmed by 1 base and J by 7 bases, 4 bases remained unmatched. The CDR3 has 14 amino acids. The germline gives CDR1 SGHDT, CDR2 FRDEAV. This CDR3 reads CASSFQGALAEQFF. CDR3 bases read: TGTGCCAGCAGTTTCCAGGGGGCGCTGGCTGAGCAGTTC.

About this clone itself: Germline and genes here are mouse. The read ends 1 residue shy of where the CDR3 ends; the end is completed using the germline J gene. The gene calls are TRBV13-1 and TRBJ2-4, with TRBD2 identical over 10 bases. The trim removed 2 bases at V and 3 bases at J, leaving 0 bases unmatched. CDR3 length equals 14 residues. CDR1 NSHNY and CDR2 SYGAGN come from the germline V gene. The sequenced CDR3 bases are TGTGCCAGCAGTGAGGGACTGGGGCAAAACACCTTGTAC. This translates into CASSEGLGQNTLY. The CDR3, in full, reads CASSEGLGQNTLYF.

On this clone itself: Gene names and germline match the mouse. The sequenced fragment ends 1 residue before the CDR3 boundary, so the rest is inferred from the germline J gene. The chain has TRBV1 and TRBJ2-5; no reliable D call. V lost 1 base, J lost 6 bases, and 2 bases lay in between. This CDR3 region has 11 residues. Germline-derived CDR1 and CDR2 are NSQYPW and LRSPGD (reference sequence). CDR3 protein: CTCSAGDTQYF. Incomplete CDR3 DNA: TGCACCTGCAGTGCAGGTGACACCCAGTAC.

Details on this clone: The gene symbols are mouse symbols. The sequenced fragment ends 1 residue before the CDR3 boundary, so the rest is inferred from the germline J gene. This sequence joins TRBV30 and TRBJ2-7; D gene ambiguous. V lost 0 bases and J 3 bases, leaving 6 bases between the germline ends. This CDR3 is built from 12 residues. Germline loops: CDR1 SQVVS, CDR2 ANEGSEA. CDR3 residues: CSSRDKFYEQYF. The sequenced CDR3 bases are TGTAGTTCTAGAGACAAATTCTATGAACAGTAC.

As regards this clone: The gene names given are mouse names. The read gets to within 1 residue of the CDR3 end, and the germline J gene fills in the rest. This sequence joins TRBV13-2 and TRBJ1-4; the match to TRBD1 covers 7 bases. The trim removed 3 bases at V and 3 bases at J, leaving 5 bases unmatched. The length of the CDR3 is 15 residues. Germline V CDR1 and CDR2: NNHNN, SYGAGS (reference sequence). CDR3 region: CASGVQGRTNERLFF. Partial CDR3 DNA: TGTGCCAGCGGTGTACAGGGGAGGACCAACGAAAGATTATTT.

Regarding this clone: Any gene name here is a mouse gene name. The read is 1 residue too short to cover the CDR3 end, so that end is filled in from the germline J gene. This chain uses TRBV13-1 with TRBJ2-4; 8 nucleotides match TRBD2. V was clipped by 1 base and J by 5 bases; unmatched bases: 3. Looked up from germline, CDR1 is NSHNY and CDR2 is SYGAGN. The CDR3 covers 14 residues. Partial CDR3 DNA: TGTGCCAGCAGTGATAAGGGGGGGCGAAACACCTTGTAC. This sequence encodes CASSDKGGRNTLY. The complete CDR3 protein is CASSDKGGRNTLYF.

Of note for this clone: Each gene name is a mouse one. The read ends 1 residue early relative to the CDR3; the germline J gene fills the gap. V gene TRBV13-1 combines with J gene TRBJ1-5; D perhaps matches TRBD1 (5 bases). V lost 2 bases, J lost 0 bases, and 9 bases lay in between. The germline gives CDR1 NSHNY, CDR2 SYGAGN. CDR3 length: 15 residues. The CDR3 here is CASSDRDYNNQAPLF. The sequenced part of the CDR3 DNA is TGTGCCAGCAGTGACAGGGATTATAACAACCAGGCTCCGCTT.

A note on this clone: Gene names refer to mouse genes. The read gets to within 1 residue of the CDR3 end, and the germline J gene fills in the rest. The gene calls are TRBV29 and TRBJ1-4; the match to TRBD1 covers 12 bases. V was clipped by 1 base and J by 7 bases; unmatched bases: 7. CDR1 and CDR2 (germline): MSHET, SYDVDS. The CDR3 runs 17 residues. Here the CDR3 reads CASSLWDRGQGSERLFF. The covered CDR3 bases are TGTGCTAGCAGTTTATGGGACAGGGGGCAAGGGAGCGAAAGATTATTT.

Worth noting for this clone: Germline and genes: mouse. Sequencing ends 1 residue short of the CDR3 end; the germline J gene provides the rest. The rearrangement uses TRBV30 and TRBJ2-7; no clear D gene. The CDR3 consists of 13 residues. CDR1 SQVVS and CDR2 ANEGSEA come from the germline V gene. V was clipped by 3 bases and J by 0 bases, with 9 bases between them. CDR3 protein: CSSRPTVSYEQYF. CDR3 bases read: TGTAGTTCTAGGCCTACAGTCTCCTATGAACAGTAC.

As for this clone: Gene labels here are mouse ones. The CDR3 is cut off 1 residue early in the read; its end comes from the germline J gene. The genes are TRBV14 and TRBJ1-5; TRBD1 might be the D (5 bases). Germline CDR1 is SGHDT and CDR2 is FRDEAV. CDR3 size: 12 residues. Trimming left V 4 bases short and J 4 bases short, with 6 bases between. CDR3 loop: CASSRQNQAPLF. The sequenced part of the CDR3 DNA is TGTGCCAGCAGTCGACAGAACCAGGCTCCGCTT.

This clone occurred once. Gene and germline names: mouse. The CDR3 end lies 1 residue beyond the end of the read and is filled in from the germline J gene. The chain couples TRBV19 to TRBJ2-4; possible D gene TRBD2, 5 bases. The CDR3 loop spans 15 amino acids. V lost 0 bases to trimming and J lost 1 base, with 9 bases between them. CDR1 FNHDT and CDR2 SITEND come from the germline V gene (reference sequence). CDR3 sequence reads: CASSIGVGGQNTLYF. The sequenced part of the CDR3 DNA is TGTGCCAGCAGTATAGGGGTTGGGGGTCAAAACACCTTGTAC.

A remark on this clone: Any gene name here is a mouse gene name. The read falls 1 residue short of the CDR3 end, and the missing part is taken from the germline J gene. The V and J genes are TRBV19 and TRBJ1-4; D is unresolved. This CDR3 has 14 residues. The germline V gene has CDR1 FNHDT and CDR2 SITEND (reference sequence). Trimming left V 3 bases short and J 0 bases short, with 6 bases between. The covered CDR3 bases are TGTGCCAGCAGTACAGAATTTTCCAACGAAAGATTATTT. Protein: CASSTEFSNERLF. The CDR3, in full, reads CASSTEFSNERLFF.

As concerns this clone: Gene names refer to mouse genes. CDR3 DNA, as far as it was read: TGTGCCAGCAGTCATGGGGCTCCTGAGCAGTTC. Protein product: CASSHGAPEQF. In full, the CDR3 is CASSHGAPEQFF. V is TRBV13-1 and J is TRBJ2-1; D may correspond to TRBD1 or TRBD2 (5 bases each). The read terminates 1 residue before the CDR3 end, so the remaining end is supplied by the germline J gene. This CDR3 is 12 amino acids long. Between the trimmed V and J ends, which lost 4 bases and 8 bases, there was a span of 10 bases. The V gene's germline CDR1 is NSHNY and CDR2 SYGAGN.

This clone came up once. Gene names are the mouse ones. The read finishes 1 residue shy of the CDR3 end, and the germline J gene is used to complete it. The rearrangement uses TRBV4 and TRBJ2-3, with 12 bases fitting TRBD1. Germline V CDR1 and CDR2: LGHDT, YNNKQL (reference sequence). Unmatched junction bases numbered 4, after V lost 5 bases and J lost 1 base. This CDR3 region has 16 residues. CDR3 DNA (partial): TGTGCCAGCAGCACCGGGACAGGGGGCGGTGCAGAAACGCTGTAT. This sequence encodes CASSTGTGGGAETLY. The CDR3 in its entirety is CASSTGTGGGAETLYF.

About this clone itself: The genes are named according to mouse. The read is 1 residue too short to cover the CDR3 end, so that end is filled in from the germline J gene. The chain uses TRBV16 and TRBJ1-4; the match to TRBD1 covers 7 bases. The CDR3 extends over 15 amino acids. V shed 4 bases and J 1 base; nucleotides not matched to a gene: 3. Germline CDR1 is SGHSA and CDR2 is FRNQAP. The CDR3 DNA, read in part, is TGTGCAAGCAGCTCCCGGGACAGTTCCAACGAAAGATTATTT. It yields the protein CASSSRDSSNERLF. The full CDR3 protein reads CASSSRDSSNERLFF.

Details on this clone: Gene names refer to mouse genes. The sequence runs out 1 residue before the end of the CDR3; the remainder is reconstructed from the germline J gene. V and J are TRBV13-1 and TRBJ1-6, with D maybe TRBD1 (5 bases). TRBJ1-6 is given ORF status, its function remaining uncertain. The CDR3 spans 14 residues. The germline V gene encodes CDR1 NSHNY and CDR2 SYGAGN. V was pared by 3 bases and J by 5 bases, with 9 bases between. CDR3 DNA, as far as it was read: TGTGCCAGCAGTGTCAAGGGGAATAATTCGCCCCTCTAC. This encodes CASSVKGNNSPLY. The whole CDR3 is CASSVKGNNSPLYF.

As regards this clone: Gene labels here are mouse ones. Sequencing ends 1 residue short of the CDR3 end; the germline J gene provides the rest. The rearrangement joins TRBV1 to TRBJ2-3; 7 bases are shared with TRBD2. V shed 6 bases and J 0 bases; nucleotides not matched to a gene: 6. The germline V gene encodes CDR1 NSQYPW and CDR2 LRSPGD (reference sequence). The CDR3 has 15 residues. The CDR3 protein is CTCRRTGTSAETLYF. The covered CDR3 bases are TGCACCTGCAGGAGGACTGGAACTAGTGCAGAAACGCTGTAT.

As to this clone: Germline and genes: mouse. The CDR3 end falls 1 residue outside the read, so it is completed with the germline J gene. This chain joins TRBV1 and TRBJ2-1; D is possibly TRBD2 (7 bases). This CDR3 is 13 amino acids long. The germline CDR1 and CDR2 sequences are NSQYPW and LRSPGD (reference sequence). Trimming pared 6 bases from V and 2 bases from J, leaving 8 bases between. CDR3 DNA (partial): TGCACCTGCAGAGGGGGGGACTATGCTGAGCAGTTC. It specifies CTCRGGDYAEQF. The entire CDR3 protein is CTCRGGDYAEQFF.

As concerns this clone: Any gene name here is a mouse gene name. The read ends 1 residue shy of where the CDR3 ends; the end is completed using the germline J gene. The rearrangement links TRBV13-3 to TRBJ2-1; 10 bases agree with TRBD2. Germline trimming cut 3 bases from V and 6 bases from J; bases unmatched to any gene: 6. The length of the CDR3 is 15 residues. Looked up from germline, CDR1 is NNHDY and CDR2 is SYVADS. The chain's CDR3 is CASSGDWGAAAEQFF. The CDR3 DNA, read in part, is TGTGCCAGCAGTGGCGACTGGGGGGCGGCTGCTGAGCAGTTC.

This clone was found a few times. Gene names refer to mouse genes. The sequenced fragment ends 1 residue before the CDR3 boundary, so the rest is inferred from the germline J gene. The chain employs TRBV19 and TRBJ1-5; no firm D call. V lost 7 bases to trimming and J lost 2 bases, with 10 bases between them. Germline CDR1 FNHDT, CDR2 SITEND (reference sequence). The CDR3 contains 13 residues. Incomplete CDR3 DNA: TGTGCCAGCTCGGGAAGACACAACCAGGCTCCGCTT. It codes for CASSGRHNQAPL. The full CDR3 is CASSGRHNQAPLF.

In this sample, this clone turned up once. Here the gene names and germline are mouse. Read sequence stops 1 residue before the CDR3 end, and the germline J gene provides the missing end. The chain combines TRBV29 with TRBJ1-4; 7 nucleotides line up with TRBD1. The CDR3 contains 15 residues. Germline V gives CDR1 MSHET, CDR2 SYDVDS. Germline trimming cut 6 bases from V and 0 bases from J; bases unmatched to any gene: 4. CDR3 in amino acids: CASRTGTVSNERLFF. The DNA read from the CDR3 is TGTGCTAGCAGAACCGGGACAGTTTCCAACGAAAGATTATTT. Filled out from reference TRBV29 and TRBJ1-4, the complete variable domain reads DMKVTQMPRYLIKRMGENVLLECGQDMSHETMYWYRQDPGLGLQLIYISYDVDSNSEGDIPKGYRVSRKKREHFSLILDSAKTNQTSVYFCASRTGTVSNERLFFGHGTKLSVL.

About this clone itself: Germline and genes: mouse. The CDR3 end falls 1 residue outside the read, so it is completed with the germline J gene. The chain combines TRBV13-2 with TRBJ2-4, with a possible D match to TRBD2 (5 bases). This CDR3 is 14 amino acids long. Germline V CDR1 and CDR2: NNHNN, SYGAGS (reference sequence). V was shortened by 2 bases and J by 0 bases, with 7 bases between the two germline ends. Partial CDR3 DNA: TGTGCCAGCGGTGACTGGGCTAGTCAAAACACCTTGTAC. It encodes CASGDWASQNTLY. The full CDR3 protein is CASGDWASQNTLYF.

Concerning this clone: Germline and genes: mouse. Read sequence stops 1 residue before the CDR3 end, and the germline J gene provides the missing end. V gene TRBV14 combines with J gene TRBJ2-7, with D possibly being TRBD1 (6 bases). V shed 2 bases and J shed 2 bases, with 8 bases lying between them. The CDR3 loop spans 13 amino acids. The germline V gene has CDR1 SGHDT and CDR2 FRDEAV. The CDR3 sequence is CASSLGHPYEQYF. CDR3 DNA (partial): TGTGCCAGCAGTTTGGGACACCCCTATGAACAGTAC.

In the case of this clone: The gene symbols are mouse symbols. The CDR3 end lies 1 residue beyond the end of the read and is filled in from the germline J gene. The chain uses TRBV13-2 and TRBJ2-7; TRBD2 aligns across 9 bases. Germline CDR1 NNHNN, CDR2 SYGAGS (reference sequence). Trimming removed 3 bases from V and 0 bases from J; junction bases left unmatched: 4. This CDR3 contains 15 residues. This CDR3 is CASGALGGSSYEQYF. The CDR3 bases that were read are TGTGCCAGCGGTGCTCTGGGGGGGAGCTCCTATGAACAGTAC.

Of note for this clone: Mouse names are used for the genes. CDR3 bases read: TGTGCCAGCAGCCAAGATTGGTGGGGGGTCCAAGACACCCAGTAC. It encodes CASSQDWWGVQDTQY. The whole CDR3 is CASSQDWWGVQDTQYF. The V gene is TRBV2, the J gene TRBJ2-5; 7 bases fit TRBD2. The CDR3 is cut off 1 residue early in the read; its end comes from the germline J gene. V shed 0 bases, J shed 2 bases, and the junction held 5 bases outside the gene matches. CDR1 and CDR2 (germline): LGHNA, YSYQKL. This CDR3 has 16 residues.

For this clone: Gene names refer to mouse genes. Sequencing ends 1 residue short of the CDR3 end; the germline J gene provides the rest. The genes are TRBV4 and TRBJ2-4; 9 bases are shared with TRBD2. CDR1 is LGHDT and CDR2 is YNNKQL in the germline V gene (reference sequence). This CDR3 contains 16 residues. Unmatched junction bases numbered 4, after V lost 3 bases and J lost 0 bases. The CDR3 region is CASSYLGGTSQNTLYF. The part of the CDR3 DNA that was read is TGTGCCAGCAGCTACCTGGGGGGGACTAGTCAAAACACCTTGTAC.

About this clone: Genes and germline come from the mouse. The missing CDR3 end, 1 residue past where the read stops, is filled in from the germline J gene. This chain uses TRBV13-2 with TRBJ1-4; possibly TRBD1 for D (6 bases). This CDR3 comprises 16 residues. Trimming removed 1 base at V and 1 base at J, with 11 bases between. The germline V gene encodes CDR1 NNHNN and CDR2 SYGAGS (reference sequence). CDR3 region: CASGDHRETSNERLFF. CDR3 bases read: TGTGCCAGCGGTGATCACAGGGAGACTTCCAACGAAAGATTATTT.

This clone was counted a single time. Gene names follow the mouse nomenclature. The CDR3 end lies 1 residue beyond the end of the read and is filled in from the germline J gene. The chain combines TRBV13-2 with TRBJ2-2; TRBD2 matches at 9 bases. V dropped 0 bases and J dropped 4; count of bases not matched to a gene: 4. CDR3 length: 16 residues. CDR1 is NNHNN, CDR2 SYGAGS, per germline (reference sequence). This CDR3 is CASGDATGGPTGQLYF. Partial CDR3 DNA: TGTGCCAGCGGTGATGCTACTGGGGGGCCCACCGGGCAGCTCTAC.

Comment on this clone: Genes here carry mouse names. Partial CDR3 DNA: TGTGCCAGCAGCCAGTCAGGAGAGGGAGGCACCCAGTAC. It translates to CASSQSGEGGTQY. The full CDR3 sequence reads CASSQSGEGGTQYF. The chain carries TRBV2 and TRBJ2-5; D gene ambiguous. The read comes to an end 1 residue before the CDR3 does, leaving the germline J gene to fill in the end. Germline V lookup: CDR1 LGHNA, CDR2 YSYQKL. The CDR3 extends over 14 amino acids. V was pared by 3 bases and J by 8 bases, with 15 bases between.

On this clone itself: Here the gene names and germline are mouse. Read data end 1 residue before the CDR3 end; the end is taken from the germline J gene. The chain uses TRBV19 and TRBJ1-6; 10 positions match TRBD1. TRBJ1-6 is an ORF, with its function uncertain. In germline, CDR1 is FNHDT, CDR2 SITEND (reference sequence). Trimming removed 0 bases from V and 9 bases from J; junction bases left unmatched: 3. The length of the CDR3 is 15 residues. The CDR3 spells CASSIEGTGVSPLYF. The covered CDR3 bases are TGTGCCAGCAGTATAGAAGGGACAGGGGTTTCGCCCCTCTAC.

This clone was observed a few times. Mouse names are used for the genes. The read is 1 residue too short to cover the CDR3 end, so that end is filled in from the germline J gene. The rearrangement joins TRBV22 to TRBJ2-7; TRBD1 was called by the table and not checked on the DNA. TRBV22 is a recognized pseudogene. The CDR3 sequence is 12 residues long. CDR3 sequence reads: CASSRDREEQYF. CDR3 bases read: TGTGCCAGCAGCCGGGACAGGGAGGAACAGTAC.

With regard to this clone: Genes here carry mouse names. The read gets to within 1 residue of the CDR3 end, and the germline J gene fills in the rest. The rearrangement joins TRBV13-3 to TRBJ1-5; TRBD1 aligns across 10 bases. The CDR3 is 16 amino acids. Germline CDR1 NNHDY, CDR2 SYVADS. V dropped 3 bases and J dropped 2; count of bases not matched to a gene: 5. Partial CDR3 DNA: TGTGCCAGCAGTGCCCCCGACAGGGGGCACAACCAGGCTCCGCTT. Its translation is CASSAPDRGHNQAPL. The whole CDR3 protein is CASSAPDRGHNQAPLF.